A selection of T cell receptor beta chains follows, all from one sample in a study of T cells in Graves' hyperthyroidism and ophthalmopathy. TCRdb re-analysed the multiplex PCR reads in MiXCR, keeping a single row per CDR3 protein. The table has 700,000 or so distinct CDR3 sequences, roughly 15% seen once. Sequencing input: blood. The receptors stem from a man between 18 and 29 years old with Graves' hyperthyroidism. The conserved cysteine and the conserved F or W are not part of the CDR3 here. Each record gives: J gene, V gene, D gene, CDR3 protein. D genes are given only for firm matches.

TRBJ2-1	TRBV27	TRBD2	ASSLTSGRLLQF
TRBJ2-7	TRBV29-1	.	SAIGAHTYEQY
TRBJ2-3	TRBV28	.	ASSLLDSGTDTQY
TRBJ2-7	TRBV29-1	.	SDAGDREGYEQY
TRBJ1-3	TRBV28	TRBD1	ASSLWGTGAGNTIY
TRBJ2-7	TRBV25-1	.	ASSRGGGDYEQY
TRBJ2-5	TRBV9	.	ASSGRRGERTQY
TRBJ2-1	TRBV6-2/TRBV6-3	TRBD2	ASSSAGSSGRAGGYNEQF
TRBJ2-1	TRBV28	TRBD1	ASSPMAGTGVGEQF
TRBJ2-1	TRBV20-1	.	SAVDSSTYNEQF
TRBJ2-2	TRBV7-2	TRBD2	ASSPPGLAGGGELF
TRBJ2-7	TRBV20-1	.	SAISGLTSYEQY
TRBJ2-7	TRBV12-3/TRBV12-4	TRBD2	ASILNGLAGGPHEQY
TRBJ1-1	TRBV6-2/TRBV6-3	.	ASSYSADTEAF
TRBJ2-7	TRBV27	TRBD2	ASSPRVAGEHEQY
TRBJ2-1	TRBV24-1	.	ATSDYPRDGEQF
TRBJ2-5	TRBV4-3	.	ASSQDLIAEETQY
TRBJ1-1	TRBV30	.	ASEFSANTEAF
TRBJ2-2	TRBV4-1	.	ASSQDKAGRIHRPGELF
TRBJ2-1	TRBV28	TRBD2	ASSLRAGGHFSYNEQF
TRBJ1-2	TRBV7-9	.	ASTLSGNGYT
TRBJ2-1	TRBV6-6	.	ASSYRGYNEQF
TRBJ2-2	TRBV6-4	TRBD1	ASSQGDSTGELF
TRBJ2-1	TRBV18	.	ASSLGVISYNEQF
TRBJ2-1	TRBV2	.	ACAPYNEQF
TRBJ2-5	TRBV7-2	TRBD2	ASSPLTSGSTQY
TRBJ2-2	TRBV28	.	ASTSGDTGELF
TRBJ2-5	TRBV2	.	ASSGDSETQY